Each of the 9 T cell receptor beta chains below was sequenced from the same sample in a study of blood T cell repertoires in COVID-19. Only in-frame clones appear in the TCRdb table, and some are missing; sequencing was by immunoSEQ multiplex PCR. Of approximately 100,000 clones detected, 70% to 85% appear once; the ten largest clones hold roughly 7.9%. Sequencing was done on a sample of peripheral blood. The receptors here all came from a woman of 80 years or more with active or convalescent COVID-19.

In nucleotides, the CDR3 is TGTGCCAGCAGTCGAACAGGGAGCTCTGGAAACACCATATATTTT. It specifies CASSRTGSSGNTIYF. This chain connects TRBV28 to TRBJ1-3; perhaps TRBD1 as D (6 bases). The V end was cut by 5 bases, the J end by 0 bases, with 11 bases between. This CDR3 comprises 15 residues. Per germline, CDR1 MDHEN and CDR2 SYDVKM. Combining the CDR3 with reference TRBV28 and TRBJ1-3 gives the whole variable domain DVKVTQSSRYLVKRTGEKVFLECVQDMDHENMFWYRQDPGLGLRLIYFSYDVKMKEKGDIPEGYSVSREKKERFSLILESASTNQTSMYLCASSRTGSSGNTIYFGEGSWLTVV.

This chain connects TRBV29-1 to TRBJ1-5; D is perhaps TRBD1 (5 bases). Per the germline V gene, CDR1 is SQVTM and CDR2 is ANQGSEA. Trimming shortened V by 0 bases and J by 2 bases, and 8 bases separated the two germline ends. CDR3 size: 14 residues. Written as DNA, the CDR3 is TGCAGCGTTGAAGAGGGGGGAGGCAATCAGCCCCAGCATTTT. Its protein product is CSVEEGGGNQPQHF.

The J gene is TRBJ2-3, the V gene TRBV11-2; D is undetermined. CDR3 size: 12 residues. From germline, CDR1 is SGHAT and CDR2 FQNNGV. Between the trimmed V and J ends, which lost 2 bases and 6 bases, there was a span of 6 bases. CDR3 sequence: CASSLNEDTQYF. CDR3 nucleotide sequence: TGTGCCAGCAGCTTAAATGAGGATACGCAGTATTTT.

V gene TRBV5-1 combines with J gene TRBJ2-3; D not certain. Per the germline V gene, CDR1 is SGHRS and CDR2 is YFSETQ. The V and J ends lost 4 bases and 4 bases respectively, with 13 bases between them. The CDR3 spans 14 residues. This chain's CDR3 is CASSPGVGADTQYF. CDR3 sequence (DNA): TGCGCCAGCAGCCCTGGAGTTGGCGCAGATACGCAGTATTTT.

This sequence joins TRBV30 and TRBJ2-7; TRBD2 aligns across 7 bases. The CDR3 totals 14 residues. With V trimmed by 2 bases and J by 5 bases, 9 bases remained unmatched. Germline values: CDR1 GTSNPN, CDR2 SVGIG (reference sequence). The CDR3 sequence: CAWSRGGASNEQYF. The CDR3 nucleotides read TGTGCCTGGAGTAGGGGAGGGGCGAGCAACGAGCAGTACTTC.

The J gene is TRBJ2-1, the V gene TRBV7-3; 12 bases fit TRBD2. Germline V lookup: CDR1 SGHTA, CDR2 FQGTGA. V gave up 5 bases and J gave up 9 bases; unmatched junction bases: 8. The CDR3 totals 15 residues. For the CDR3, the DNA is TGTGCCAGCAGCAAAAGACTAGCGGGAGTTGGTGAGCAGTTCTTC. Translated: CASSKRLAGVGEQFF.

The rearrangement uses TRBV6-2 or TRBV6-3 and TRBJ1-2; weak D call: TRBD1 (5 bases). The CDR3 is 14 amino acids. With 0 bases removed from V and 2 bases from J, the gap between germline ends came to 7 bases. Germline V CDR1 and CDR2: MNHEY, SVGEGT. CDR3 DNA sequence: TGTGCCAGCAGTTACTCGGGGCAGAACTATGGCTACACCTTC. This encodes CASSYSGQNYGYTF.

This clone was found many times. The rearrangement uses TRBV28 and TRBJ1-5; tentative D call: TRBD1 (5 bases). The CDR3 runs 14 residues. Germline loops: CDR1 MDHEN, CDR2 SYDVKM. V was clipped by 1 base and J by 7 bases, with 11 bases between them. The DNA for the CDR3 is TGTGCCAGCAGTTTATTGACAGTGTCCCAGCCCCAGCATTTT. Its protein product is CASSLLTVSQPQHF.

This clone was observed once. V usage is TRBV15 and J usage is TRBJ1-1, with D possibly being TRBD1 (6 bases). This CDR3 is built from 13 residues. Trimming shortened V by 1 base and J by 7 bases, and 10 bases separated the two germline ends. Germline-derived CDR1 and CDR2 are LNHNV and YYDKDF (reference sequence). CDR3 protein: CATSRVQGSEAFF. The DNA for the CDR3 is TGTGCCACCAGCAGAGTCCAGGGGAGTGAAGCTTTCTTT.